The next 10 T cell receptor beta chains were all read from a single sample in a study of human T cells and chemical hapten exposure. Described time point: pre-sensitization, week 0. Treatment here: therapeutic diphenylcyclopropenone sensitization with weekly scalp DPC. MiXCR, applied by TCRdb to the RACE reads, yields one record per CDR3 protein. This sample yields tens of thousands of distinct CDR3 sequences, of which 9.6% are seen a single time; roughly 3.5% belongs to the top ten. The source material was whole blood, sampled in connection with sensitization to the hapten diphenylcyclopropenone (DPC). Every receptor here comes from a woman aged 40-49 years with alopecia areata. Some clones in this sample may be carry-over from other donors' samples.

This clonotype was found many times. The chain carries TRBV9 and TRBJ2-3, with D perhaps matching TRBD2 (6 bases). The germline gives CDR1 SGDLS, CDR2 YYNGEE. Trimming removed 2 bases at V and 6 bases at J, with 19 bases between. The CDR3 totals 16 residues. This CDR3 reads CASSVPARGGRDTQYF. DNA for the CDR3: TGTGCCAGCAGCGTCCCCGCCCGGGGAGGAAGGGATACGCAGTATTTT. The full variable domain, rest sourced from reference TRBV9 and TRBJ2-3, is DSGVTQTPKHLITATGQRVTLRCSPRSGDLSVYWYQQSLDQGLQFLIQYYNGEERAKGNILERFSAQQFPDLHSELNLSSLELGDSALYFCASSVPARGGRDTQYFGPGTRLTVL.

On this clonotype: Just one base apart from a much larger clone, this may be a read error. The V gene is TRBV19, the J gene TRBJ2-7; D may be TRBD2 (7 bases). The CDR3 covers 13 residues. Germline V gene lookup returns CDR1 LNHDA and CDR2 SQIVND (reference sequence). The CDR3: CGSRPGGRHEQYF. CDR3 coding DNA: TGTGGCAGTAGACCCGGGGGGCGGCACGAGCAGTACTTC.

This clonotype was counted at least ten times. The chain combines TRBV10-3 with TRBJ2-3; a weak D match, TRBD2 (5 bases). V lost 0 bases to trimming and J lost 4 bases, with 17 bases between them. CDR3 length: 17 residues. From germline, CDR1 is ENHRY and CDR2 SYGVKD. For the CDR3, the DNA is TGTGCCATCAGTGAGTCGGAAGCGGCCATTGTCTCAGATACGCAGTATTTT. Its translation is CAISESEAAIVSDTQYF.

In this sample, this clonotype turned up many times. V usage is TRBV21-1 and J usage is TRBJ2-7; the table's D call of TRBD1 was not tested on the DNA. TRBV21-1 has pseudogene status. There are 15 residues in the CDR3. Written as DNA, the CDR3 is TGTGCCAGCAGCGTGAGTGCCAGGGGGTCTTACGAGCAGTACTTC. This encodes CASSVSARGSYEQYF.

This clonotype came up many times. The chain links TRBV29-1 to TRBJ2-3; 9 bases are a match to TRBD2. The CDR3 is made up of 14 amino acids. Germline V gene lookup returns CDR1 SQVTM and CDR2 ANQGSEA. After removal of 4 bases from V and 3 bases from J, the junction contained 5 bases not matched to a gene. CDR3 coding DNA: TGCAGCGTTGGCCCGGGACTAGCAACAGATACGCAGTATTTT. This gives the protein CSVGPGLATDTQYF.

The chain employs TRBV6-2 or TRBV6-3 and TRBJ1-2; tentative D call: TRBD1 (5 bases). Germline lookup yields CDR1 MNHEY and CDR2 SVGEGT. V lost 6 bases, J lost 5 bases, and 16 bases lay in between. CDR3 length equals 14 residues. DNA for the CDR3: TGTGCCAGCAGATCCGCCGGGGGGTTATATGGCTACACCTTC. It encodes CASRSAGGLYGYTF.

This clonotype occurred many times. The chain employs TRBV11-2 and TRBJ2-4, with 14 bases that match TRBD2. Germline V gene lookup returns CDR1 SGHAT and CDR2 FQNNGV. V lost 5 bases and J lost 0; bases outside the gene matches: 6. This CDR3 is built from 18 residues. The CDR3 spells CASSPGLAGVLAKNIQYF. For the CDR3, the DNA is TGTGCCAGCAGCCCGGGACTAGCGGGAGTCCTAGCCAAAAACATTCAGTACTTC.

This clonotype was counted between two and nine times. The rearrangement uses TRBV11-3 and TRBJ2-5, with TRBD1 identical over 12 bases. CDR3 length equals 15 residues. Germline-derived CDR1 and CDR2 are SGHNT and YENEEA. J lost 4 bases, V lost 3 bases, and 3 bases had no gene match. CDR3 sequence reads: CASSLGQGAGETQYF. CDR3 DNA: TGTGCCAGCAGCTTGGGACAGGGGGCGGGAGAGACCCAGTACTTC.

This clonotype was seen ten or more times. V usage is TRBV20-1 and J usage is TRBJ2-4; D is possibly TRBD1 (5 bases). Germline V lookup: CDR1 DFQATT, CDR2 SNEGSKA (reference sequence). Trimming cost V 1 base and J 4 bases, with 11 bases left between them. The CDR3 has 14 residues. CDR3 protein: CSARGPQGKNIQYF. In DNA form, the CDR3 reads TGCAGTGCTAGAGGCCCCCAGGGTAAAAACATTCAGTACTTC.

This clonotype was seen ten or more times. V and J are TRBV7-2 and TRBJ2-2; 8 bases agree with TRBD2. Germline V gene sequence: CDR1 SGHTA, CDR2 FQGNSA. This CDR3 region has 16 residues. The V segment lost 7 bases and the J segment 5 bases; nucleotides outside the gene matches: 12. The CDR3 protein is CASTISGGARTGELFF. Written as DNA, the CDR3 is TGTGCCAGCACCATTTCCGGGGGGGCTCGTACCGGGGAGCTGTTTTTT.